The 30 T cell receptor beta chains reported below all come from one sample, sequenced in a study of shared clonotypes between healthy human individuals. Positively selected for CCR7, the CD45RO-negative cells used as naive CD8 cells excluded terminally differentiated effector memory CD45RA+ cells. Method: immunoSEQ multiplex PCR; TCRdb's copy keeps in-frame clones and lacks some. The sample includes fewer than 1 million clones, approximately 97% of them seen just once. Sequenced sample: naive CD8+ T cells sorted from blood. These receptors came from a man between 25 and 39 years old in good health.

This sequence joins TRBV5-1 and TRBJ2-1, with TRBD1 identical over 8 bases. The CDR3 runs to 15 residues. V dropped 3 bases and J dropped 4; count of bases not matched to a gene: 6. Germline values: CDR1 SGHRS, CDR2 YFSETQ. CDR3 nucleotides: TGCGCCAGCAGCTCGGGGACAGGTGGTTACAATGAGCAGTTCTTC. It encodes CASSSGTGGYNEQFF.

As regards this clone: The sample has other DNA sequences that encode this CDR3 too. The chain carries TRBV4-3 and TRBJ2-7; D unresolved. Germline CDR1 LGHNA, CDR2 YSLEER. V dropped 0 bases and J dropped 4 bases, with 7 bases sitting between them. The CDR3 loop spans 13 amino acids. Here the CDR3 reads CASSQDIGYEQYF. CDR3 bases: TGCGCCAGCAGCCAAGATATTGGGTACGAGCAGTACTTC.

The V and J genes are TRBV5-5 and TRBJ1-4, with TRBD1 as a possible D gene (5 bases). Per germline, CDR1 SGHKS and CDR2 YYEKEE (reference sequence). This CDR3 is built from 15 residues. Trimming cost V 1 base and J 7 bases, with 14 bases left between them. CDR3 nucleotide sequence: TGTGCCAGCAGCTTGAGGGGAGGAGAAGTTGAAAAACTGTTTTTT. This codes for CASSLRGGEVEKLFF.

The gene calls are TRBV6-6 and TRBJ1-2, with a weak D call TRBD1 (6 bases). Trimming removed 11 bases from V and 1 base from J, with 14 bases in between. The CDR3 sequence is 13 residues long. CDR1 is MNHNY, CDR2 SVGAGI, per germline (reference sequence). The CDR3 region is CAAGGTNNYGYTF. CDR3 DNA sequence: TGTGCCGCCGGGGGGACAAATAACTATGGCTACACCTTC.

The CDR3 reads CASHTGITEAFF. In DNA form, the CDR3 reads TGTGCCAGCCACACAGGGATCACTGAAGCTTTCTTT. The chain has TRBV5-5 and TRBJ1-1; a weak D match, TRBD1 (6 bases). V shed 7 bases and J shed 4 bases, with 11 bases lying between them. The CDR3 has 12 residues. Looked up from germline, CDR1 is SGHKS and CDR2 is YYEKEE (reference sequence).

The chain has TRBV14 and TRBJ2-1, with 10 bases matching TRBD2. CDR3 length equals 22 residues. The ends lost 4 bases at V and 1 base at J; junction bases unmatched: 22. Germline CDR1 reads SGHDN; CDR2 reads FVKESK. The CDR3 protein is CASSPRGKVIAGGLLSYNEQFF. In DNA form, the CDR3 reads TGTGCCAGCAGCCCGCGGGGAAAGGTAATAGCGGGAGGACTTCTATCCTACAATGAGCAGTTCTTC.

About this clone itself: The junction and the germline gene differ at one end; a read error may be behind it. The CDR3 region has the DNA TGTGCCAGCAGCGACAGAAGCTTC. This codes for CASSDRSF. The chain employs TRBV2 and TRBJ1-2, with a weak D call TRBD1 (5 bases). CDR1 is SNHLY and CDR2 is FYNNEI in the germline V gene. The CDR3 is 8 amino acids.

The rearrangement uses TRBV19 and TRBJ2-1; TRBD2 matches at 7 bases. With 1 base clipped from V and 0 bases from J, the junction kept 0 bases outside the gene matches. The CDR3 sequence is 15 residues long. Germline V gene lookup returns CDR1 LNHDA and CDR2 SQIVND (reference sequence). The CDR3 DNA sequence: TGTGCCAGTAGTATAGCGGGGGGCTCCTACAATGAGCAGTTCTTC. Encoded protein: CASSIAGGSYNEQFF.

V and J are TRBV5-1 and TRBJ2-5; tentative D call: TRBD1 (6 bases). Germline-derived CDR1 and CDR2 are SGHRS and YFSETQ. CDR3 length: 15 amino acids. Deletions cut 5 bases from V and 1 base from J, with 15 bases between. The CDR3 bases are TGCGCCAGCAGTGCAGGACAGATCATCCAAGAGACCCAGTACTTC. Its protein is CASSAGQIIQETQYF.

V usage is TRBV11-2 and J usage is TRBJ2-5, with 10 bases aligning to TRBD2. The CDR3 spans 16 residues. Germline CDR1 is SGHAT and CDR2 is FQNNGV. With V trimmed by 4 bases and J by 2 bases, 7 bases remained unmatched. CDR3 nucleotide sequence: TGTGCCAGCAGCTCGCCCGGACTAGCGGAACAAGAGACCCAGTACTTC. Translating gives CASSSPGLAEQETQYF.

The genes are TRBV7-9 and TRBJ1-2; D unclear. The germline V and J ends were trimmed by 0 bases and 8 bases, with 7 bases remaining between them. The V gene's germline CDR1 is SEHNR and CDR2 FQNEAQ (reference sequence). This CDR3 has 12 amino acids. CDR3 loop: CASSLAGQGYTF. In DNA form, the CDR3 reads TGTGCCAGCAGCTTAGCAGGGCAAGGCTACACCTTC. Complete variable domain (other parts from reference TRBV7-9 and TRBJ1-2): DTGVSQNPRHKITKRGQNVTFRCDPISEHNRLYWYRQTLGQGPEFLTYFQNEAQLEKSRLLSDRFSAERPKGSFSTLEIQRTEQGDSAMYLCASSLAGQGYTFGSGTRLTVV.

The V gene is TRBV9, the J gene TRBJ2-3; 8 bases map to TRBD2. V dropped 4 bases and J dropped 6; count of bases not matched to a gene: 7. The CDR3 consists of 14 residues. From germline, CDR1 is SGDLS and CDR2 YYNGEE. The CDR3: CASSPPGGVDTQYF. The CDR3 nucleotides are TGTGCCAGCAGCCCCCCCGGGGGGGTGGATACGCAGTATTTT.

The chain links TRBV5-1 to TRBJ2-3, with TRBD1 as a possible D gene (5 bases). The CDR3 totals 15 residues. Germline CDR1 is SGHRS and CDR2 is YFSETQ. V was cut by 4 bases and J by 7 bases, with 19 bases left in between. CDR3 sequence reads: CASSTTGAAGYTQYF. DNA of the CDR3: TGCGCCAGCAGCACCACAGGTGCGGCTGGATATACGCAGTATTTT.

The rearrangement uses TRBV5-4 and TRBJ2-2, with TRBD2 identical over 7 bases. The CDR3 is 15 residues long. The germline V gene has CDR1 SGHNT and CDR2 YYREEE (reference sequence). The trim removed 4 bases at V and 0 bases at J, leaving 3 bases unmatched. The CDR3 nucleotides read TGTGCCAGCAGCGTAAGCGGGGCGAACACCGGGGAGCTGTTTTTT. Translating it yields CASSVSGANTGELFF.

The CDR3 DNA reads as TGTGCCAGCAGCACCGAAAGGGGTCTGGATACGCAGTATTTT. This translates into CASSTERGLDTQYF. The chain couples TRBV9 to TRBJ2-3; a weak D match, TRBD1 (5 bases). This CDR3 is built from 14 residues. The germline V gene has CDR1 SGDLS and CDR2 YYNGEE. Between the trimmed V and J ends, which lost 4 bases and 6 bases, there was a span of 15 bases.

The chain couples TRBV11-2 to TRBJ2-1; D is perhaps TRBD2 (6 bases). Germline V lookup: CDR1 SGHAT, CDR2 FQNNGV. The germline V and J ends were trimmed by 1 base and 0 bases, with 10 bases remaining between them. This CDR3 contains 16 residues. In DNA, the CDR3 is TGTGCCAGCAGCTTAGTGGCGGGAAGCTCCTACAATGAGCAGTTCTTC. Encoded protein: CASSLVAGSSYNEQFF.

The genes are TRBV7-9 and TRBJ2-6, with 10 bases that match TRBD1. The CDR3 consists of 18 residues. The germline gives CDR1 SEHNR, CDR2 FQNEAQ (reference sequence). The trim removed 4 bases at V and 4 bases at J, leaving 10 bases unmatched. The CDR3 nucleotides are TGTGCCAGCAGCTCTACCCGGGACAGGGGACCCGGGGCCAACGTCCTGACTTTC. Its translation: CASSSTRDRGPGANVLTF.

As regards this clone: The same CDR3 can be traced to other DNA sequences in this sample. J is TRBJ2-1 and V is TRBV5-1; the D gene is possibly TRBD2 (6 bases). V was shortened by 2 bases and J by 0 bases, with 9 bases between the two germline ends. The length of the CDR3 is 15 residues. Germline-derived CDR1 and CDR2 are SGHRS and YFSETQ. CDR3 in DNA: TGCGCCAGCAGCTTAGGAGGGAGCTCCTACAATGAGCAGTTCTTC. This encodes CASSLGGSSYNEQFF.

The J gene is TRBJ2-7, the V gene TRBV29-1; D is possibly TRBD2 (5 bases). This CDR3 spans 14 amino acids. Germline assignment: CDR1 SQVTM and CDR2 ANQGSEA. Trimming pared 1 base from V and 3 bases from J, leaving 13 bases between. CDR3 sequence: CSVEGLGLNYEQYF. DNA for the CDR3: TGCAGCGTTGAAGGCCTCGGACTGAACTACGAGCAGTACTTC.

The chain links TRBV29-1 to TRBJ2-3, with TRBD2 matching 11 bases. The CDR3 has 18 residues. The V gene end was trimmed by 5 bases and the J gene end by 0 bases; junction bases not matched to a gene: 13. Germline CDR1 and CDR2: SQVTM and ANQGSEA. CDR3 in amino acids: CSVITVSGRASSTDTQYF. The CDR3 DNA sequence: TGCAGCGTTATTACAGTTAGCGGGAGGGCCTCTAGCACAGATACGCAGTATTTT.

A remark on this clone: Distinct nucleotide sequences in the sample also encode this CDR3. The chain combines TRBV27 with TRBJ2-7, with TRBD2 identical over 7 bases. V was pared by 5 bases and J by 4 bases, with 8 bases of the junction left unmatched. Germline values: CDR1 MNHEY, CDR2 SMNVEV (reference sequence). This CDR3 contains 14 residues. The DNA of the CDR3 is TGTGCCAGCAGTATTAGCGGGCCCTCATACGAGCAGTACTTC. Translation: CASSISGPSYEQYF.

The V call is TRBV9, the J call TRBJ2-5, with D perhaps TRBD2 (6 bases). The CDR3 runs to 14 residues. V shed 3 bases and J shed 1 base, with 10 bases lying between them. From germline, CDR1 is SGDLS and CDR2 YYNGEE. CDR3 bases: TGTGCCAGCAGCGGAGGGACTTTCCAAGAGACCCAGTACTTC. It is translated as CASSGGTFQETQYF. Full variable domain (outside the CDR3, taken from reference TRBV9 and TRBJ2-5): DSGVTQTPKHLITATGQRVTLRCSPRSGDLSVYWYQQSLDQGLQFLIQYYNGEERAKGNILERFSAQQFPDLHSELNLSSLELGDSALYFCASSGGTFQETQYFGPGTRLLVL.

This clone was seen once. The genes are TRBV27 and TRBJ2-5; no clear D. The V end lost 7 bases, the J end lost 7 bases, and 10 bases lay between the germline ends. The CDR3 sequence is 11 residues long. CDR1 MNHEY and CDR2 SMNVEV come from the germline V gene (reference sequence). Here the CDR3 reads CASMEAGTQYF. The DNA of the CDR3 is TGTGCCAGCATGGAAGCTGGGACCCAGTACTTC.

Comment on this clone: Sequence at one end of the junction differs from germline and may be a read error. The CDR3 coding sequence is TGTGCCAGCAGTCAAGATGGACCCCACACTAGCGGGGGCTACAATGAGCAGTTCTTC. It translates to CASSQDGPHTSGGYNEQFF. J is TRBJ2-1 and V is TRBV14; 11 bases are a match to TRBD2. The CDR3 contains 19 residues. Germline CDR1 and CDR2: SGHDN and FVKESK.

The chain is built from TRBV7-2 and TRBJ2-1; TRBD2 matches at 7 bases. Germline V CDR1 and CDR2: SGHTA, FQGNSA. This CDR3 region has 16 residues. Trimming took 1 base from V and 7 from J; bases not matched to a gene: 10. CDR3 DNA sequence: TGTGCCAGCAGCTTAGACGGGCGGGGGTTTATGAATGAGCAGTTCTTC. Translated, it gives CASSLDGRGFMNEQFF. Full variable domain (remainder filled in from reference TRBV7-2 and TRBJ2-1): GAGVSQSPSNKVTEKGKDVELRCDPISGHTALYWYRQSLGQGLEFLIYFQGNSAPDKSGLPSDRFSAERTGGSVSTLTIQRTQQEDSAVYLCASSLDGRGFMNEQFFGPGTRLTVL.

V and J are TRBV7-9 and TRBJ1-1; no definite D call. V lost 1 base to trimming and J lost 3 bases, with 9 bases between them. The CDR3 totals 14 residues. Germline CDR1 SEHNR, CDR2 FQNEAQ (reference sequence). The CDR3 is CASSLVRGDTEAFF. For the CDR3, the DNA is TGTGCCAGCAGCTTAGTACGCGGGGACACTGAAGCTTTCTTT.

The gene calls are TRBV5-6 and TRBJ2-3; 9 bases align to TRBD2. Looked up from germline, CDR1 is SGHDT and CDR2 is YYEEEE. The CDR3 is 17 amino acids. The V gene end was trimmed by 0 bases and the J gene end by 0 bases; junction bases not matched to a gene: 5. CDR3 residues: CASSLGSSGTSTDTQYF. In DNA form, the CDR3 reads TGTGCCAGCAGCTTGGGGTCTAGCGGGACTAGCACAGATACGCAGTATTTT.

This clone was counted a few times. This chain connects TRBV9 to TRBJ1-5; 9 positions match TRBD1. The V gene end was trimmed by 3 bases and the J gene end by 6 bases; junction bases not matched to a gene: 4. Germline values: CDR1 SGDLS, CDR2 YYNGEE. This CDR3 spans 14 amino acids. The CDR3 protein is CASSETGGSQPQHF. The CDR3, as DNA: TGTGCCAGCAGCGAGACAGGGGGAAGTCAGCCCCAGCATTTT.

The chain links TRBV11-2 to TRBJ2-3; 12 bases map to TRBD2. Trimming cost V 2 bases and J 3 bases; bases outside gene matches: 3. The CDR3 covers 16 residues. In germline, CDR1 is SGHAT, CDR2 FQNNGV. CDR3 nucleotide sequence: TGTGCCAGCAGCTTATCGACTAGCGGGAGTACAGATACGCAGTATTTT. Its translation: CASSLSTSGSTDTQYF.

This chain uses TRBV5-1 with TRBJ2-7; TRBD2 matches 7 bases. V shed 1 base and J 0 bases; nucleotides not matched to a gene: 10. CDR3 size: 17 residues. CDR1 is SGHRS, CDR2 YFSETQ, per germline. As DNA, the CDR3 is TGCGCCAGCAGCTTGTTCCCAGCGGGCGGGAGCTCCTACGAGCAGTACTTC. This translates into CASSLFPAGGSSYEQYF. Full variable domain (missing parts from reference TRBV5-1 and TRBJ2-7): KAGVTQTPRYLIKTRGQQVTLSCSPISGHRSVSWYQQTPGQGLQFLFEYFSETQRNKGNFPGRFSGRQFSNSRSEMNVSTLELGDSALYLCASSLFPAGGSSYEQYFGPGTRLTVT.